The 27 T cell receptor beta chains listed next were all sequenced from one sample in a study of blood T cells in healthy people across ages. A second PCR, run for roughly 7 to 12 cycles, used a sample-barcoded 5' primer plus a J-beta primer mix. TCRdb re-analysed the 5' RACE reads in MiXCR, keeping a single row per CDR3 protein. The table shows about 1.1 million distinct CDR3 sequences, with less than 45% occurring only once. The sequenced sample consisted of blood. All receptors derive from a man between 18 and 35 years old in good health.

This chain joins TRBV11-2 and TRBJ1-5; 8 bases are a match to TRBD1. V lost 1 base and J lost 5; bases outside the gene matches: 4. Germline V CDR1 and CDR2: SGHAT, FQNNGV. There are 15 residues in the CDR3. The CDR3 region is CASSLGAQGDQPQHF. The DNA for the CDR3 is TGTGCCAGCAGCTTAGGTGCACAGGGGGATCAGCCCCAGCATTTT.

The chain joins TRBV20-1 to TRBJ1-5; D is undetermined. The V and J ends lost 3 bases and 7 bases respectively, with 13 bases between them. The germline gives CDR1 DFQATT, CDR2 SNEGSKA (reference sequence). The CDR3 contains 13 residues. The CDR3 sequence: CSASGVVEQPQHF. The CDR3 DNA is TGCAGTGCTAGTGGGGTGGTTGAGCAGCCCCAGCATTTT.

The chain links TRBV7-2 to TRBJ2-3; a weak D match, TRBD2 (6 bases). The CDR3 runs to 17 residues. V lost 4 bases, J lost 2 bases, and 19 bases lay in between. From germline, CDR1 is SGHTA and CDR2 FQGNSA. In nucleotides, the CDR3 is TGTGCCAGCAGCTCGTACGGGACTCCTCCTTACACAGATACGCAGTATTTT. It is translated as CASSSYGTPPYTDTQYF.

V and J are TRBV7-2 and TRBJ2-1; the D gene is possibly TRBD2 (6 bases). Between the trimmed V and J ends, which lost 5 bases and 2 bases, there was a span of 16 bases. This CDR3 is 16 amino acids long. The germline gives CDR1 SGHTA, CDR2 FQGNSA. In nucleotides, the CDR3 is TGTGCCAGCAGCGTCGATTGGGGGGAACCCTACAATGAGCAGTTCTTC. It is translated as CASSVDWGEPYNEQFF.

The CDR3 DNA reads as TGTGCCAGCAGTGAGCCGGGACAGGGATCCGCGTATGGCTACACCTTC. Encoded protein: CASSEPGQGSAYGYTF. V usage is TRBV25-1 and J usage is TRBJ1-2; 9 nucleotides line up with TRBD1. The CDR3 contains 16 residues. V dropped 3 bases and J dropped 5; count of bases not matched to a gene: 10. Germline values: CDR1 MGHDK, CDR2 SYGVNS.

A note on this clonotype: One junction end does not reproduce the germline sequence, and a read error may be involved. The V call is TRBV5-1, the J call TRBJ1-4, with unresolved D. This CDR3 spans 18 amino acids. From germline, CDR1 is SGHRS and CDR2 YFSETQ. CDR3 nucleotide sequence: TGCGCCAGCAGCTTGGCCTGGGGTTGGAGTGCAACTAATGGAAAACTGTTTTTT. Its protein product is CASSLAWGWSATNGKLFF.

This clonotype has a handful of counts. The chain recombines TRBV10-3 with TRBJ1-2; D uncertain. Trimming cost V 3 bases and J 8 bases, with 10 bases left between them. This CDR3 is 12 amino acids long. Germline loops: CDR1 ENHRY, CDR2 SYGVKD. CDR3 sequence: CAISENVEGYTF. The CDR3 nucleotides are TGTGCCATCAGTGAAAACGTGGAAGGCTACACCTTC.

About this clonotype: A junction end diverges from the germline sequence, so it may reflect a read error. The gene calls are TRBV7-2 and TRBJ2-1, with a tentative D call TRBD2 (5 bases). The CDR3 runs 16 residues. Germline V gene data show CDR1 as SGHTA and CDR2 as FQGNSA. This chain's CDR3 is CASSLASADAYDEQFF. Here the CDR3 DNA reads TGTGCCAGCAGCTTAGCTAGCGCGGACGCCTACGATGAGCAGTTCTTC. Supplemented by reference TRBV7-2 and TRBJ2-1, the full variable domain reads GAGVSQSPSNKVTEKGKDVELRCDPISGHTALYWYRQSLGQGLEFLIYFQGNSAPDKSGLPSDRFSAERTGGSVSTLTIQRTQQEDSAVYLCASSLASADAYDEQFFGPGTRLTVL.

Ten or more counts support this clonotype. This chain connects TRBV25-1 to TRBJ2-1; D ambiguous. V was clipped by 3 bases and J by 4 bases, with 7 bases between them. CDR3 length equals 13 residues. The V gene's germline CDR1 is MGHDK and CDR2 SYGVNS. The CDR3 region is CASSDDGYNEQFF. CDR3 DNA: TGTGCCAGCAGTGACGACGGATACAATGAGCAGTTCTTC. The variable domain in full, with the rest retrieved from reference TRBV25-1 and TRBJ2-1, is EADIYQTPRYLVIGTGKKITLECSQTMGHDKMYWYQQDPGMELHLIHYSYGVNSTEKGDLSSESTVSRIRTEHFPLTLESARPSHTSQYLCASSDDGYNEQFFGPGTRLTVL.

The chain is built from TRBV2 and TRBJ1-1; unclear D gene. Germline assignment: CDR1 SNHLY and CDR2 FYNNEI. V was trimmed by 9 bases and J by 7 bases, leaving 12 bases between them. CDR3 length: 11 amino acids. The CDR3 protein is CASSNIFEAFF. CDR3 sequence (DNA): TGTGCCAGTTCTAACATTTTTGAAGCTTTCTTT.

The CDR3 region is CASSRGVGGEKLFF. In DNA form, the CDR3 reads TGTGCCAGCAGCCGAGGGGTGGGCGGCGAAAAACTGTTTTTT. This chain connects TRBV7-2 to TRBJ1-4; a possible D gene is TRBD1 (5 bases). Trimming took 5 bases from V and 8 from J, leaving 15 bases between them. CDR3 size: 14 residues. Germline V gene lookup returns CDR1 SGHTA and CDR2 FQGNSA.

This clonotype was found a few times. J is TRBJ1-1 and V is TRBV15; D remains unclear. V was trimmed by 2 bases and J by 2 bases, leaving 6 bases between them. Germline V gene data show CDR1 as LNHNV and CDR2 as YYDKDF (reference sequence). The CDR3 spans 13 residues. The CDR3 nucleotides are TGTGCCACCAGCAGATCGCTTAACACTGAAGCTTTCTTT. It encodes CATSRSLNTEAFF.

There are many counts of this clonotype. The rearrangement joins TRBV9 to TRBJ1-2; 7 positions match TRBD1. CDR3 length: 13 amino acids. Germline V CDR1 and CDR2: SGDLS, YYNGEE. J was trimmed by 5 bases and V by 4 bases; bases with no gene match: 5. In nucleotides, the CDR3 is TGTGCCAGCAGCCCGGGGACAGAGTATGGCTACACCTTC. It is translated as CASSPGTEYGYTF.

CDR3 protein: CATSDPGGGPGPHTDTQYF. The CDR3 region has the DNA TGTGCCACCAGTGATCCGGGGGGAGGACCCGGTCCCCACACAGATACGCAGTATTTT. The gene calls are TRBV24-1 and TRBJ2-3; 7 bases line up with TRBD2. Losses at the gene ends were 3 bases for V and 2 bases for J; bases not matched to a gene: 16. Germline CDR1 and CDR2: KGHDR and SFDVKD. The CDR3 runs to 19 residues.

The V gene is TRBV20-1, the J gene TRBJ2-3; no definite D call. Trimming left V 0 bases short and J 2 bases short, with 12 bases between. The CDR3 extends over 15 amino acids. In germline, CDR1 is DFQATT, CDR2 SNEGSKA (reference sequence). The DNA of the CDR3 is TGCAGTGCTAGAGATCAGAACGGATACACAGATACGCAGTATTTT. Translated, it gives CSARDQNGYTDTQYF.

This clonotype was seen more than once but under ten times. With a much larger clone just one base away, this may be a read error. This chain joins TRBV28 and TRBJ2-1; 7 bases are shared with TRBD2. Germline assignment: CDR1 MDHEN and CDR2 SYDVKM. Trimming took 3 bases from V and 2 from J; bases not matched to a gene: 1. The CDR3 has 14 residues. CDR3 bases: TGTGCCAGCAGTTTTAGCGGGCCCTACAATGAGCAGTTCTTC. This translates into CASSFSGPYNEQFF.

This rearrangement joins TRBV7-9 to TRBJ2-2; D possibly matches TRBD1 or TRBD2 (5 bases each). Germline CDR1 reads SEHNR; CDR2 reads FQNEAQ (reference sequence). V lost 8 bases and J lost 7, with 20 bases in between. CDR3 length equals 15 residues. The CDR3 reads CASARAPTRGGELFF. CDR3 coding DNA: TGTGCCAGCGCTCGGGCACCTACTAGGGGCGGGGAGCTGTTTTTT.

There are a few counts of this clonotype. The CDR3 is CASSLGWRGNTEAFF. The DNA for the CDR3 is TGTGCCAGCAGCTTAGGGTGGCGGGGAAACACTGAAGCTTTCTTT. The genes are TRBV7-6 and TRBJ1-1, with D unresolved. The CDR3 is 15 residues long. Germline V gives CDR1 SGHVS, CDR2 FNYEAQ. Trimming shortened V by 1 base and J by 2 bases, and 11 bases separated the two germline ends.

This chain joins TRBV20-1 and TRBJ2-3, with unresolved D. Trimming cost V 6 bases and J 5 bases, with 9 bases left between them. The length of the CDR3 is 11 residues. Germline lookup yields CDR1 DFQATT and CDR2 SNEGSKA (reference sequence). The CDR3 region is CSASPEDTQYF. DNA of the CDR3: TGCAGTGCCTCCCCCGAAGATACGCAGTATTTT.

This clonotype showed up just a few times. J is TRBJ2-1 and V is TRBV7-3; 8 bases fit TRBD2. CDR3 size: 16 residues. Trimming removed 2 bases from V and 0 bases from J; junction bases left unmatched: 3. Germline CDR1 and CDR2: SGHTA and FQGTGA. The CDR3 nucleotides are TGTGCCAGCAGCTTAGCGGGGGGCCCCTCCTACAATGAGCAGTTCTTC. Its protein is CASSLAGGPSYNEQFF.

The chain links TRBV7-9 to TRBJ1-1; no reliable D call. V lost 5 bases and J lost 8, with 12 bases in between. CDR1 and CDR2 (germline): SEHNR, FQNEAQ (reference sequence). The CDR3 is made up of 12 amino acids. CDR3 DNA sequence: TGTGCCAGCAGCCGCATAAGCATCGAAGCTTTCTTT. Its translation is CASSRISIEAFF.

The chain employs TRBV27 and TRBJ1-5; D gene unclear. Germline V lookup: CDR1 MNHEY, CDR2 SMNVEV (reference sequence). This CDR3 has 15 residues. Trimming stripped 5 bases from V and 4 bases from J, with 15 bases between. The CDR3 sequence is CASSPGFLGNQPQHF. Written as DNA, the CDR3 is TGTGCCAGCAGTCCCGGCTTTTTGGGGAATCAGCCCCAGCATTTT.

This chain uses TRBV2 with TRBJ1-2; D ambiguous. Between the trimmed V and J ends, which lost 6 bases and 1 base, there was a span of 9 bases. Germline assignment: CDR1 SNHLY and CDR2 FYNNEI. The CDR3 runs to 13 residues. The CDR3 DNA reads TGTGCCAGCAGGGCCAGAGATAACTATGGCTACACCTTC. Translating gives CASRARDNYGYTF.

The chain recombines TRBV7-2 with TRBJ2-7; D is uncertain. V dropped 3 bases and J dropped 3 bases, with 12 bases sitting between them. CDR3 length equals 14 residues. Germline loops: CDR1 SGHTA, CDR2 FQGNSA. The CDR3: CASSFRQPFYEQYF. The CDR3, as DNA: TGTGCCAGCAGCTTCCGACAACCATTCTACGAGCAGTACTTC.

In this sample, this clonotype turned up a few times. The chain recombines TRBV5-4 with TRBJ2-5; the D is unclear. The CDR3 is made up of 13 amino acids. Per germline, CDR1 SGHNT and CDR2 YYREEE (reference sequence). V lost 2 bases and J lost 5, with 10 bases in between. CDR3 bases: TGTGCCAGCAGCTTTGGACGGTCGGAGACCCAGTACTTC. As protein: CASSFGRSETQYF.

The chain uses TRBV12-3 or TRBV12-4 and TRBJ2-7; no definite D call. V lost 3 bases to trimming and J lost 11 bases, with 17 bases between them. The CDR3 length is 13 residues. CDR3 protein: CASSFRGTAQKYF. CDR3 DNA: TGTGCCAGCAGTTTTAGAGGAACGGCCCAGAAGTACTTC.

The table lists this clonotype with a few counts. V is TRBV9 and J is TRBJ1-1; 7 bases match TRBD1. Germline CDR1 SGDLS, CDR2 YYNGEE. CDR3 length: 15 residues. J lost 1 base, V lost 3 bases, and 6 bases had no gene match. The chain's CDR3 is CASSARTGPNTEAFF. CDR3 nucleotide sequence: TGTGCCAGCAGCGCACGGACAGGACCGAACACTGAAGCTTTCTTT.